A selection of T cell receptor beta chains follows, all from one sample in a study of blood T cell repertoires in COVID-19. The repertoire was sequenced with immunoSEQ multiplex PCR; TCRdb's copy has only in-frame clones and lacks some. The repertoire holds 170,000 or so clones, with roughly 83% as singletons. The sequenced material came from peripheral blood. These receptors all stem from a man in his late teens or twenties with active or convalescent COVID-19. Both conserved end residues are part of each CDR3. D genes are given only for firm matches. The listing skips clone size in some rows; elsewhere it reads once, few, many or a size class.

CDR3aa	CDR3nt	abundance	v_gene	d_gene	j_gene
CATSRDRGSPLHF	TGTGCCACCAGCAGAGATCGGGGTTCACCCCTCCACTTT	-	TRBV15	-	TRBJ1-6
CASSLWAGGSSTDTQYF	TGTGCCAGCAGTTTATGGGCAGGGGGCTCTAGCACAGATACGCAGTATTTT	-	TRBV27	TRBD1	TRBJ2-3
CATPSQGQRTYEQYF	TGTGCCACCCCCAGTCAGGGACAGCGAACCTACGAGCAGTACTTC	once	TRBV15	TRBD1	TRBJ2-7
CASSQGRSYGYTF	TGTGCCAGCTCCCAGGGGCGCAGCTATGGCTACACCTTC	-	TRBV7-9	-	TRBJ1-2
CASSGAGGGEQYF	TGTGCCAGCAGTGGGGCTGGGGGGGGCGAGCAGTACTTC	once	TRBV2	TRBD2	TRBJ2-7
CASSSSGQYNSPLHF	TGTGCCAGCAGTTCGTCAGGCCAATATAATTCACCCCTCCACTTT	once	TRBV6-5	-	TRBJ1-6
CASSYPSGGTDTQYF	TGTGCCAGCAGTTACCCTAGCGGGGGCACAGATACGCAGTATTTT	once	TRBV6-5	TRBD2	TRBJ2-3
CASSLSGISYEQYF	TGTGCCAGCAGCCTTAGCGGGATTTCCTACGAGCAGTACTTC	-	TRBV13	TRBD2	TRBJ2-7
CASSSYTGNTGELFF	TGTGCCAGCTCTTCCTACACAGGGAACACCGGGGAGCTGTTTTTT	few	TRBV18	-	TRBJ2-2
CASVDRAGNTDTQYF	TGTGCCAGTGTGGACCGGGCAGGGAACACAGATACGCAGTATTTT	-	TRBV6-6	-	TRBJ2-3
CASTATGGGEAFF	TGTGCCAGCACCGCGACAGGGGGCGGTGAAGCTTTCTTT	-	TRBV12-3/TRBV12-4	TRBD1	TRBJ1-1
CASSIVGGGYTF	TGTGCCAGTAGTATAGTAGGGGGCGGCTACACCTTC	once	TRBV19	TRBD1	TRBJ1-2
CASSLAGNSGTGELFF	TGCGCCAGCAGCTTGGCAGGGAATAGCGGCACCGGGGAGCTGTTTTTT	-	TRBV5-1	-	TRBJ2-2
CASSLGGTGGYEQYF	TGTGCCAGCAGCTTAGGTGGGACAGGGGGGTACGAGCAGTACTTC	-	TRBV7-2	TRBD1	TRBJ2-7
CASSRDRGTEAFF	TGTGCCTCATCACGGGACAGGGGTACTGAAGCTTTCTTT	-	TRBV30	TRBD1	TRBJ1-1
CASSPSGMRDEQYF	TGTGCCAGCAGCCCCTCGGGAATGAGGGACGAGCAGTACTTC	-	TRBV2	-	TRBJ2-7
CATCCRGGSYNEQFF	TGTGCCACCTGTTGTAGGGGGGGCTCCTACAATGAGCAGTTCTTC	once	TRBV28	-	TRBJ2-1
CAIRGAGGYTF	TGTGCCATCAGGGGGGCTGGAGGCTACACCTTC	-	TRBV10-3	-	TRBJ1-2
CASSLLEDEQYF	TGTGCCAGCTCACTATTGGAGGACGAGCAGTACTTC	once	TRBV18	-	TRBJ2-7
CASSYYGEAYNEQFF	TGTGCCAGCAGTTACTATGGAGAGGCCTACAATGAGCAGTTCTTC	-	TRBV6-5	-	TRBJ2-1
CASSAPGLAGGNEQFF	TGTGCCAGCAGCGCTCCTGGACTAGCGGGGGGCAATGAGCAGTTCTTC	few	TRBV7-2	TRBD2	TRBJ2-1
CASSQDGQGAGEQYF	TGCGCCAGCAGCCAAGATGGGCAGGGGGCTGGCGAGCAGTACTTC	-	TRBV4-1	TRBD1	TRBJ2-7
CSARVGETQYF	TGCAGTGCCAGGGTCGGGGAGACCCAGTACTTC	once	TRBV20-1	-	TRBJ2-5
CASSLMGAANQPQHF	TGTGCCAGCAGCTTAATGGGAGCTGCCAATCAGCCCCAGCATTTT	-	TRBV7-2	-	TRBJ1-5
CAGTNTRTVQETQYF	TGTGCCGGAACAAACACCCGGACAGTACAAGAGACCCAGTACTTC	-	TRBV2	-	TRBJ2-5
CASSYPILSGTHYEQYF	TGTGCCAGCAGTTACCCGATCCTTAGCGGAACTCACTACGAGCAGTACTTC	-	TRBV6-2/TRBV6-3	-	TRBJ2-7
CASSLAKTGMNTEAFF	TGCGCCAGCAGCTTGGCCAAGACAGGGATGAACACTGAAGCTTTCTTT	-	TRBV5-1	TRBD1	TRBJ1-1
CASSPRLAGDEQFF	TGTGCCAGCAGCCCGCGACTAGCGGGGGATGAGCAGTTCTTC	-	TRBV3-1/TRBV3-2	TRBD2	TRBJ2-1
CATSRETAEKLFF	TGTGCCACCAGCAGAGAGACAGCTGAAAAACTGTTTTTT	-	TRBV15	-	TRBJ1-4
CASSLTGTGKGSEKLFF	TGCGCCAGCAGCTTGACCGGGACAGGGAAGGGGAGTGAAAAACTGTTTTTT	few	TRBV5-1	TRBD1	TRBJ1-4
CASSRYRGYQTQYF	TGTGCCAGCAGTCGCTACAGGGGGTACCAGACCCAGTACTTC	once	TRBV6-5	TRBD1	TRBJ2-5
CASKAGGPGDTQYF	TGTGCCAGCAAAGCGGGAGGGCCCGGCGACACGCAGTATTTT	few	TRBV6-5	TRBD2	TRBJ2-3
CASSYDSSTNEKLFF	TGTGCCAGCAGTTACGACAGTTCAACTAATGAAAAACTGTTTTTT	-	TRBV6-5	-	TRBJ1-4
CASSLIPQETQYF	TGCGCCAGCAGCTTGATTCCGCAAGAGACCCAGTACTTC	-	TRBV5-1	-	TRBJ2-5
CASSGTSGSSYEQYF	TGTGCCAGCAGCGGGACTAGCGGGAGTTCCTACGAGCAGTACTTC	-	TRBV7-2	TRBD2	TRBJ2-7
CATSREGGGEQYF	TGTGCCACCAGCAGAGAAGGGGGCGGAGAGCAGTACTTC	-	TRBV15	TRBD1	TRBJ2-7
CASSAERLTEAFF	TGTGCCAGCAGTGCCGAACGACTCACTGAAGCTTTCTTT	once	TRBV2	-	TRBJ1-1
CASSEGTGGYEQYF	TGCGCCAGCAGCGAGGGGACAGGGGGCTACGAGCAGTACTTC	-	TRBV5-1	TRBD1	TRBJ2-7
CSVVGAGGFYEQYF	TGCAGCGTTGTAGGGGCAGGGGGCTTCTACGAGCAGTACTTC	-	TRBV29-1	TRBD1	TRBJ2-7
CASSSGVEGLFAYEQYF	TGTGCCAGCAGCTCGGGAGTAGAGGGGCTTTTTGCCTACGAGCAGTACTTC	once	TRBV7-6	-	TRBJ2-7
CASSPRTLQNSPLHF	TGTGCCAGCTCACCCCGGACACTCCAAAATTCACCCCTCCACTTT	-	TRBV18	-	TRBJ1-6
CASSSTVNIEAFF	TGTGCCAGCAGTTCGACAGTGAACATTGAAGCTTTCTTT	-	TRBV28	-	TRBJ1-1
CASTHNPGGEAFF	TGTGCCAGCACCCACAATCCGGGTGGTGAAGCTTTCTTT	-	TRBV12-3/TRBV12-4	-	TRBJ1-1
CASSSGDTHQPQHF	TGCGCCAGCAGCTCCGGGGACACGCATCAGCCCCAGCATTTT	-	TRBV5-1	-	TRBJ1-5
CASRGENTGELFF	TGTGCCAGCAGAGGAGAGAACACCGGGGAGCTGTTTTTT	-	TRBV9	-	TRBJ2-2
CASCDRLAYEQYF	TGTGCCAGTTGCGACAGGCTTGCCTACGAGCAGTACTTC	-	TRBV6-5	-	TRBJ2-7
CAWRGTLSGNTIYF	TGTGCCTGGAGGGGGACACTCTCTGGAAACACCATATATTTT	-	TRBV30	-	TRBJ1-3
CASSWTGGRGEKLFF	TGCGCCAGCAGCTGGACAGGGGGTAGGGGTGAAAAACTGTTTTTT	few	TRBV5-1	TRBD1	TRBJ1-4
CASSLAGTGGNEQFF	TGTGCCAGCAGCTTGGCAGGGACAGGGGGCAATGAGCAGTTCTTC	-	TRBV5-6	TRBD1	TRBJ2-1
CASSLTGGAVTGELFF	TGTGCCAGCAGCTTGACAGGGGGCGCGGTCACCGGGGAGCTGTTTTTT	-	TRBV5-4	TRBD1	TRBJ2-2
CASSYSYRNYEQYF	TGTGCCAGCAGTTACTCTTACAGGAACTACGAGCAGTACTTC	-	TRBV6-6	-	TRBJ2-7
CASSLYGRLSSYNEQFF	TGTGCCAGCAGCTTATATGGCAGGTTGAGCTCCTACAATGAGCAGTTCTTC	-	TRBV7-6	-	TRBJ2-1